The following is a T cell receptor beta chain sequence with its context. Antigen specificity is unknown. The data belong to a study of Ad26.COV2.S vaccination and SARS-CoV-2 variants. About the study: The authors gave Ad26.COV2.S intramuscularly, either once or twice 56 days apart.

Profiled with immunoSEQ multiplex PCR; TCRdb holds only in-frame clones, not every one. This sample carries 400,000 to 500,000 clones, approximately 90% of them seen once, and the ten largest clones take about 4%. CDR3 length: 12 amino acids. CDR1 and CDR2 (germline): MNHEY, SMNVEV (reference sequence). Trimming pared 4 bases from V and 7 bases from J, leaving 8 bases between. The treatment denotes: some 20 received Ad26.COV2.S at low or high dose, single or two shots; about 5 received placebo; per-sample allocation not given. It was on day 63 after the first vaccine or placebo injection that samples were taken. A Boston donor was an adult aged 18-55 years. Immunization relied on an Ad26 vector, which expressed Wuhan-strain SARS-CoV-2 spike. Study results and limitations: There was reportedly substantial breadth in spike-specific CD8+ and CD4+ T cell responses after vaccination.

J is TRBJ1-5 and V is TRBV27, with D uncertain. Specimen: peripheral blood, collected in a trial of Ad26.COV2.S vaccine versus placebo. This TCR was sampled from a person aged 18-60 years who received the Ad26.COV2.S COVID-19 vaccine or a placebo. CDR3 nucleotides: TGTGCCAGCAGTTCCTTAGGGCAGCCCCAGCATTTT. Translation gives CASSSLGQPQHF.